The present T cell receptor beta chain was sequenced within a study of blood T cell repertoires in COVID-19. Germline V lookup: CDR1 LNHDA, CDR2 SQIVND (reference sequence). The CDR3 runs to 15 residues. V was clipped by 0 bases and J by 1 base; unmatched bases: 2. Sequenced by immunoSEQ multiplex PCR; TCRdb stores in-frame clones only, minus some. The data show 200,000 to 250,000 clones, around 81% seen once. This sequence originates from a woman between 45 and 60 years old with acute COVID-19. J is TRBJ1-1 and V is TRBV19; 7 nucleotides agree with TRBD1. The sequencing sample was made of PBMCs or T cells enriched from blood (not recorded which). For the CDR3, the DNA is TGTGCCAGTAGTATAGAGGGACAGAAGAACACTGAAGCTTTCTTT. Its translation: CASSIEGQKNTEAFF.